These 6 T cell receptor beta chains originate from one sample sequenced in a study of cytomegalovirus exposure and HLA in healthy donors. 13 Jbeta primers and 60 Vbeta primers were used for the PCR. Sequencing used immunoSEQ multiplex PCR; TCRdb keeps in-frame clones, though not all of them. The data show under 200,000 clones, around 85% seen once. Specimen: PBMCs. The receptors stem from a woman aged 45-65 years in good health and CMV-seronegative.

This sequence joins TRBV18 and TRBJ1-1; no firm D call. The CDR3 sequence is 14 residues long. The V and J ends lost 1 base and 7 bases respectively, with 13 bases between them. Germline CDR1 is KGHSH and CDR2 is LQKENI. Here the CDR3 DNA reads TGTGCCAGCTCACCACTTCTAGAGATTGATGAAGCTTTCTTT. Its translation: CASSPLLEIDEAFF. The entire variable domain, with the rest obtained from reference TRBV18 and TRBJ1-1, is as follows: NAGVMQNPRHLVRRRGQEARLRCSPMKGHSHVYWYRQLPEEGLKFMVYLQKENIIDESGMPKERFSAEFPKEGPSILRIQQVVRGDSAAYFCASSPLLEIDEAFFGQGTRLTVV.

The chain is built from TRBV7-2 and TRBJ2-1; no clear D. The CDR3 spans 15 residues. Trimming removed 5 bases from V and 4 bases from J, with 15 bases in between. The germline gives CDR1 SGHTA, CDR2 FQGNSA. The CDR3 sequence is CASSHPTPYYNEQFF. In DNA form, the CDR3 reads TGTGCCAGCAGCCACCCAACACCATATTACAATGAGCAGTTCTTC. The complete variable domain, with remaining parts taken from reference TRBV7-2 and TRBJ2-1, reads GAGVSQSPSNKVTEKGKDVELRCDPISGHTALYWYRQSLGQGLEFLIYFQGNSAPDKSGLPSDRFSAERTGGSVSTLTIQRTQQEDSAVYLCASSHPTPYYNEQFFGPGTRLTVL.

Written as DNA, the CDR3 is TGTGCCAGCAGCTCACAGGGTGCCGGGGAGCTGTTTTTT. As protein: CASSSQGAGELFF. The rearrangement uses TRBV7-8 and TRBJ2-2, with D possibly being TRBD1 (6 bases). The germline CDR1 and CDR2 sequences are SGHVS and FQNEAQ. CDR3 length: 13 residues. Deletions cut 4 bases from V and 6 bases from J, with 9 bases between.

This clone was recorded only once. V usage is TRBV5-1 and J usage is TRBJ2-1; tentatively, D is TRBD2 (5 bases). V was pared by 6 bases and J by 3 bases, with 16 bases between. CDR3 length equals 15 residues. Germline V lookup: CDR1 SGHRS, CDR2 YFSETQ. The CDR3 nucleotides are TGCGCCAGCACCCCGGTCGCGGGCTTCTACAATGAGCAGTTCTTC. It encodes CASTPVAGFYNEQFF.

The rearrangement joins TRBV28 to TRBJ2-7; 9 positions match TRBD2. The J segment lost 6 bases and the V segment lost 3 bases, leaving 6 bases of the junction unmatched. Germline V gene sequence: CDR1 MDHEN, CDR2 SYDVKM. This CDR3 has 14 residues. CDR3 nucleotide sequence: TGTGCCAGCAGTTTCCTAGCGGGGCCCTCCGAGCAGTACTTC. Its protein product is CASSFLAGPSEQYF. The entire variable domain, with the rest obtained from reference TRBV28 and TRBJ2-7, is as follows: DVKVTQSSRYLVKRTGEKVFLECVQDMDHENMFWYRQDPGLGLRLIYFSYDVKMKEKGDIPEGYSVSREKKERFSLILESASTNQTSMYLCASSFLAGPSEQYFGPGTRLTVT.

The count of this clone is one. The V and J genes are TRBV9 and TRBJ2-7, with TRBD1 matching over 10 bases. J gave up 3 bases and V 0 bases, and 3 bases lay outside the gene matches. Germline-derived CDR1 and CDR2 are SGDLS and YYNGEE. There are 15 residues in the CDR3. The CDR3 DNA reads as TGTGCCAGCAGCGTAGCGACAGGGGGCTTCTACGAGCAGTACTTC. Translation: CASSVATGGFYEQYF.